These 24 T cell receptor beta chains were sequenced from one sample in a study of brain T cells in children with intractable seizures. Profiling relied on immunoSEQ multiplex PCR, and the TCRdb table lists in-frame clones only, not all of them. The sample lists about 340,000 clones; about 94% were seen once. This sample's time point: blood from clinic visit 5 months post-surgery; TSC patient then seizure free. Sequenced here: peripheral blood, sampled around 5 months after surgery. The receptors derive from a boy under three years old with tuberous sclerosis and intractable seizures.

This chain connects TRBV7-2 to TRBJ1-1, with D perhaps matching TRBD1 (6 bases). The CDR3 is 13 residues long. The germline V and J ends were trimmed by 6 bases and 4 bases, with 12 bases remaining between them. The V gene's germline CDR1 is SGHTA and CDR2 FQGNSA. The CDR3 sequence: CASRLTGSTEAFF. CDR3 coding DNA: TGTGCCAGCAGACTAACAGGGAGCACTGAAGCTTTCTTT.

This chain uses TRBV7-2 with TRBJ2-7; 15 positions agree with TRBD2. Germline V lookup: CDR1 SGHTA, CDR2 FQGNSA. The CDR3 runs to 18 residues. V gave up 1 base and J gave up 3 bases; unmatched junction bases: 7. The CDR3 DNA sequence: TGTGCCAGCAGCTTAGTCAGCGGACTAGCGGGAGGGGACTACGAGCAGTACTTC. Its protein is CASSLVSGLAGGDYEQYF.

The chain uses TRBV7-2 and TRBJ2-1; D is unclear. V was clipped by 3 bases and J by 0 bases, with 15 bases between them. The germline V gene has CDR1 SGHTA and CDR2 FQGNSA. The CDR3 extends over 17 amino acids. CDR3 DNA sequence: TGTGCCAGCAGCTTTAGCTCAGGCAGGAGCTCCTACAATGAGCAGTTCTTC. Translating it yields CASSFSSGRSSYNEQFF.

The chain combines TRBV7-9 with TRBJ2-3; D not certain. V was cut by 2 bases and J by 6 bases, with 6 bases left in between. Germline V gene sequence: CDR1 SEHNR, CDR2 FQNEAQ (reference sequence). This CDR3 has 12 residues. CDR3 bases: TGTGCCAGCAGCTTAACGGACGATACGCAGTATTTT. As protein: CASSLTDDTQYF.

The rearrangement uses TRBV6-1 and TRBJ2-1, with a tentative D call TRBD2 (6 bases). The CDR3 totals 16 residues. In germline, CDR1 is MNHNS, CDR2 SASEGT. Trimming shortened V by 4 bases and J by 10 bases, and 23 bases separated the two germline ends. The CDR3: CASSATSTWRIDEQFF. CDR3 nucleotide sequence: TGTGCCAGCAGTGCCACTAGCACGTGGAGAATAGACGAGCAGTTCTTC.

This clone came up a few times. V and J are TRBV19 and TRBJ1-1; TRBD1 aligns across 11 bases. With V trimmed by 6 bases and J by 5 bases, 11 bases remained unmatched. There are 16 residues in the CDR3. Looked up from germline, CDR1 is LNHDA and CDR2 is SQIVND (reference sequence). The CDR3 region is CASRFQTGTGGTEAFF. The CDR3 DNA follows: TGTGCCAGTAGATTTCAAACCGGGACAGGGGGAACTGAAGCTTTCTTT.

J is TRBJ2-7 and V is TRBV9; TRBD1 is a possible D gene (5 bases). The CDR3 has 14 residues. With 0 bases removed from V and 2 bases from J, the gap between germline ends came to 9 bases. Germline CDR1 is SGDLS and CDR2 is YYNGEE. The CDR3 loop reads CASSVGDSTYEQYF. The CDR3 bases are TGTGCCAGCAGCGTAGGCGACAGTACCTACGAGCAGTACTTC.

CDR3 sequence: CASSERTGRTEAFF. The CDR3 DNA follows: TGTGCCAGCAGTGAAAGGACAGGGCGAACTGAAGCTTTCTTT. The rearrangement links TRBV2 to TRBJ1-1; TRBD1 agrees at 8 bases. The germline V gene encodes CDR1 SNHLY and CDR2 FYNNEI. V trimming: 2 bases; J trimming: 5 bases; junction bases outside the gene matches: 4. CDR3 length equals 14 residues. The full variable domain, rest sourced from reference TRBV2 and TRBJ1-1, is EPEVTQTPSHQVTQMGQEVILRCVPISNHLYFYWYRQILGQKVEFLVSFYNNEISEKSEIFDDQFSVERPDGSNFTLKIRSTKLEDSAMYFCASSERTGRTEAFFGQGTRLTVV.

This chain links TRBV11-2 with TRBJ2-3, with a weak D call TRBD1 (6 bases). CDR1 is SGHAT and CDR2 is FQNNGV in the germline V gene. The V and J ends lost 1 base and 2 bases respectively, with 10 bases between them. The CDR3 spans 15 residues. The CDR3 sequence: CASSLGGGFTDTQYF. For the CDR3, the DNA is TGTGCCAGCAGCTTAGGTGGGGGCTTCACAGATACGCAGTATTTT.

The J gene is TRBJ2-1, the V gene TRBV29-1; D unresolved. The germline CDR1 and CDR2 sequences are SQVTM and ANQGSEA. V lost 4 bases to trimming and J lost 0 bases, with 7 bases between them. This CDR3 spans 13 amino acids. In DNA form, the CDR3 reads TGCAGCGTTGCGTGGAGCTCCTACAATGAGCAGTTCTTC. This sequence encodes CSVAWSSYNEQFF.

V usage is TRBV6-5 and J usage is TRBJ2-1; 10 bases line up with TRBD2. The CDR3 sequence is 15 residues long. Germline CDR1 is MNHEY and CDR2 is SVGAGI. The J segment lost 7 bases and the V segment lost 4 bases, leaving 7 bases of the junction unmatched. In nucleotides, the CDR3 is TGTGCCAGCAGTTTAGCGGGGGGAACGGGGAATGAGCAGTTCTTC. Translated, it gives CASSLAGGTGNEQFF.

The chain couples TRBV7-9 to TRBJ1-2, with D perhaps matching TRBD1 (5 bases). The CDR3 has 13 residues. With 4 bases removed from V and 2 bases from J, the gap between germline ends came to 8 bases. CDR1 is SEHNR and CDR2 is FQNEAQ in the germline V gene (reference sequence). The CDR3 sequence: CASSSRENYGYTF. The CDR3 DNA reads TGTGCCAGCAGCTCCAGGGAGAACTATGGCTACACCTTC.

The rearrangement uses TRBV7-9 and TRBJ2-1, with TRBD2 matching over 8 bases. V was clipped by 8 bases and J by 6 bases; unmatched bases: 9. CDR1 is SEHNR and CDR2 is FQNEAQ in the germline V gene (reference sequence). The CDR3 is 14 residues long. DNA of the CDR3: TGTGCCAGCGCCGTCGGGGGGGGCTTCAATGAGCAGTTCTTC. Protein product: CASAVGGGFNEQFF.

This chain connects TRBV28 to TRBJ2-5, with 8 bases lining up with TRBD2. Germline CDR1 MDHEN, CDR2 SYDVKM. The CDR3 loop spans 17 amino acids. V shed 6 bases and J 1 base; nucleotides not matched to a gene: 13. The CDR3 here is CASRTPAPGLGQETQYF. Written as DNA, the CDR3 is TGTGCCAGCAGAACACCCGCTCCGGGACTAGGCCAAGAGACCCAGTACTTC. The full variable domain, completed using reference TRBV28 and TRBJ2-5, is DVKVTQSSRYLVKRTGEKVFLECVQDMDHENMFWYRQDPGLGLRLIYFSYDVKMKEKGDIPEGYSVSREKKERFSLILESASTNQTSMYLCASRTPAPGLGQETQYFGPGTRLLVL.

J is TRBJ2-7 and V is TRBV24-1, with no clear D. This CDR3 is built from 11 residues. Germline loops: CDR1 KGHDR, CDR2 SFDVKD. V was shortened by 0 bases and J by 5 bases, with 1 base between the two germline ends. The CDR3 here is CATSDLHEQYF. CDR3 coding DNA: TGTGCCACCAGTGATTTGCACGAGCAGTACTTC.

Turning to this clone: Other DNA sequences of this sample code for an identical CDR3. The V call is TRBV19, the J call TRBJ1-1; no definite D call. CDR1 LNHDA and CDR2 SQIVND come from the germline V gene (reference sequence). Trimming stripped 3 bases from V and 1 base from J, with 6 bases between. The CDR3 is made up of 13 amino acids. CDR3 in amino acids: CASSIQENTEAFF. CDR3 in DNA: TGTGCCAGTAGTATTCAAGAGAACACTGAAGCTTTCTTT. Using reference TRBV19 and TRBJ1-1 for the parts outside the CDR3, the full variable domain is DGGITQSPKYLFRKEGQNVTLSCEQNLNHDAMYWYRQDPGQGLRLIYYSQIVNDFQKGDIAEGYSVSREKKESFPLTVTSAQKNPTAFYLCASSIQENTEAFFGQGTRLTVV.

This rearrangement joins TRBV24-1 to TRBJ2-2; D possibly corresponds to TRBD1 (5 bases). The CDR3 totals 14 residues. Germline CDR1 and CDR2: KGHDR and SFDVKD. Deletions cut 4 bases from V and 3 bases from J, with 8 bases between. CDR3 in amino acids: CATSEGPDTGELFF. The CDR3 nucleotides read TGTGCCACCAGTGAGGGGCCGGACACCGGGGAGCTGTTTTTT.

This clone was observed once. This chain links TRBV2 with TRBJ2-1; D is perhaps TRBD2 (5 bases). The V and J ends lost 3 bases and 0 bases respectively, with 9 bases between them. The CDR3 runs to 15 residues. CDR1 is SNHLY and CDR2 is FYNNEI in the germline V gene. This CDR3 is CASSEPGSSYNEQFF. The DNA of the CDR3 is TGTGCCAGCAGTGAGCCGGGGAGCTCCTACAATGAGCAGTTCTTC.

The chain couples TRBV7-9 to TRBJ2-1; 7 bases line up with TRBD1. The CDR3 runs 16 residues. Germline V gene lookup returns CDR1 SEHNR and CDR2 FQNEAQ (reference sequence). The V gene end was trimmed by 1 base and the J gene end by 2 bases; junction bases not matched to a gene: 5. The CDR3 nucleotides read TGTGCCAGCAGCTTAGTACGGCAGGGGGCCTACAATGAGCAGTTCTTC. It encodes CASSLVRQGAYNEQFF.

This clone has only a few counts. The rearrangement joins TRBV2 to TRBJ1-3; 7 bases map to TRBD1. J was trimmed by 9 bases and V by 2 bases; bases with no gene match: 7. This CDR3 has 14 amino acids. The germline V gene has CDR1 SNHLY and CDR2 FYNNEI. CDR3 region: CASSELDREVTIYF. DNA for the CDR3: TGTGCCAGCAGTGAATTAGACAGGGAAGTCACCATATATTTT.

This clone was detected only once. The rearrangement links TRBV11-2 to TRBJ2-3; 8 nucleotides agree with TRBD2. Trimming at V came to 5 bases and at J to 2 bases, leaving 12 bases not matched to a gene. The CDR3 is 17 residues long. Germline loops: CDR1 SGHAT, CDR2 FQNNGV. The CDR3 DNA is TGTGCCAGCAGCACCGGCCGGGCTAGCGGGCTCACAGATACGCAGTATTTT. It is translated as CASSTGRASGLTDTQYF.

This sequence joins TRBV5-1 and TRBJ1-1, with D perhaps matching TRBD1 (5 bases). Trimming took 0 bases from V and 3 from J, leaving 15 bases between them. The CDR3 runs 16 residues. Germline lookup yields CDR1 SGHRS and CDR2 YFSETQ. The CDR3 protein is CASSLAGGGRDTEAFF. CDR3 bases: TGCGCCAGCAGCTTGGCCGGCGGGGGGAGGGACACTGAAGCTTTCTTT.

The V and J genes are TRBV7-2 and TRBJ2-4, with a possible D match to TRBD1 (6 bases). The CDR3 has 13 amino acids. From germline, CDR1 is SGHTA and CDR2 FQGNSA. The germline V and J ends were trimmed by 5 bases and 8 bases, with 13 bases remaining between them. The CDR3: CASSEYREDIQYF. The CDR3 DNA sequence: TGTGCCAGCAGCGAGTACAGGGAAGACATTCAGTACTTC.

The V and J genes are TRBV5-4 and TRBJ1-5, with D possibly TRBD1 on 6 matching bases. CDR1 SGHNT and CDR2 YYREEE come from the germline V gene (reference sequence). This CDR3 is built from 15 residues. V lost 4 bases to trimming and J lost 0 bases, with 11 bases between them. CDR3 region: CASSQGPYSNQPQHF. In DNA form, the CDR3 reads TGTGCCAGCAGCCAGGGGCCGTATAGCAATCAGCCCCAGCATTTT.